The rows below give T cell receptor beta chains drawn from one sample of a study of blood T cell repertoires in COVID-19. Repertoires were generated with immunoSEQ multiplex PCR, while TCRdb's copy carries only in-frame clones and drops some. The sample contains approximately 230,000 clones, about 79% of which appear only once. Sequencing input: peripheral blood. These receptors were collected from a man older than 75 with acute or convalescent COVID-19. CDR3s include the opening cysteine and the closing phenylalanine or tryptophan. The D gene is left open where the match is weak. Clone size is not always given. Where it is, it says once, few, many or a class for expanded clones.

J | size | V | D | CDR3 | DNA
TRBJ1-5 | few | TRBV2 | NA | CASSDRGYNQPQHF | TGTGCCAGCAGTGACAGGGGCTACAATCAGCCCCAGCATTTT
TRBJ2-5 | NA | TRBV30 | TRBD2 | CAWGDWREGSRETQYF | TGTGCCTGGGGCGATTGGCGGGAGGGTAGTAGAGAGACCCAGTACTTC
TRBJ1-4 | NA | TRBV2 | NA | CASRRGTTNEKLFF | TGTGCCAGCCGCAGGGGTACGACTAATGAAAAACTGTTTTTT
TRBJ1-1 | few | TRBV3-1/TRBV3-2 | TRBD1 | CASSRQGANTEAFF | TGTGCCAGCAGCCGGCAGGGGGCTAACACTGAAGCTTTCTTT
TRBJ2-6 | NA | TRBV7-8 | TRBD1 | CASSRGQVLGSGANVLTF | TGTGCCAGCTCTCGGGGACAGGTTCTTGGGTCTGGGGCCAACGTCCTGACTTTC
TRBJ2-7 | NA | TRBV5-1 | NA | CASSLGAGFSYEQYF | TGCGCCAGCAGCTTGGGGGCAGGGTTCTCCTACGAGCAGTACTTC
TRBJ2-1 | once | TRBV5-1 | TRBD2 | CASSSSGTSGGSPYNEQFF | TGCGCCAGCAGCTCGTCCGGGACTAGCGGGGGGTCCCCGTACAATGAGCAGTTCTTC
TRBJ1-1 | NA | TRBV6-1 | NA | CASSDSGNTEAFF | TGTGCCAGCAGTGATTCAGGGAACACTGAAGCTTTCTTT
TRBJ1-1 | NA | TRBV3-1/TRBV3-2 | NA | CASSQDRSEAFF | TGTGCCAGCAGCCAAGATCGCAGTGAAGCTTTCTTT
TRBJ2-5 | once | TRBV27 | TRBD1 | CASSPLGQGRRQETQYF | TGTGCCAGCAGTCCCCTTGGACAGGGGCGGCGGCAAGAGACCCAGTACTTC
TRBJ2-1 | NA | TRBV28 | TRBD2 | CASKISGRGSYNEQFF | TGTGCCAGCAAAATCAGCGGGAGGGGGTCCTACAATGAGCAGTTCTTC
TRBJ1-2 | NA | TRBV20-1 | NA | CSANKNYGYTF | TGCAGTGCTAACAAGAACTATGGCTACACCTTC
TRBJ1-2 | NA | TRBV15 | NA | CATSRVRGADTYGYTF | TGTGCCACCAGCAGAGTTCGCGGGGCGGATACCTATGGCTACACCTTC
TRBJ2-7 | NA | TRBV3-1/TRBV3-2 | TRBD1 | CASSQGFLRDRGTGQYF | TGTGCCAGCAGCCAAGGGTTTCTCAGGGACAGGGGAACGGGGCAGTACTTC
TRBJ2-2 | NA | TRBV24-1 | TRBD2 | CATSDPPTSGGNTGELFF | TGTGCCACCAGTGATCCCCCGACTAGCGGGGGGAACACCGGGGAGCTGTTTTTT
TRBJ1-5 | NA | TRBV10-2 | NA | CASSARTAANQPQHF | TGCGCCAGCAGTGCCCGAACTGCTGCCAATCAGCCCCAGCATTTT
TRBJ2-2 | NA | TRBV2 | NA | CASSEAFGATGELFF | TGTGCCAGCAGTGAAGCATTTGGGGCCACCGGGGAGCTGTTTTTT
TRBJ2-2 | NA | TRBV11-3 | TRBD2 | CASSFQGSGGIGELFF | TGTGCCAGCAGCTTCCAAGGAAGCGGGGGTATCGGGGAGCTGTTTTTT
TRBJ1-1 | NA | TRBV13 | NA | CASSLSSIFRRGAEAFF | TGTGCCAGCAGCTTAAGTTCAATTTTTCGGCGAGGAGCTGAAGCTTTCTTT
TRBJ2-2 | few | TRBV5-1 | TRBD2 | CASSPLSGRASGELFF | TGCGCCAGCAGCCCCCTTAGCGGGAGGGCTTCCGGGGAGCTGTTTTTT
TRBJ1-1 | NA | TRBV18 | NA | CASSPRQERNTEAFF | TGTGCCAGCTCACCACGGCAGGAACGGAACACTGAAGCTTTCTTT
TRBJ2-1 | NA | TRBV3-1/TRBV3-2 | TRBD2 | CASSQVAGGPVRQFF | TGTGCCAGCAGCCAAGTGGCGGGAGGGCCGGTGCGGCAGTTCTTC
TRBJ2-1 | NA | TRBV24-1 | TRBD1 | CATSTGGTGRHEQFF | TGTGCCACCAGCACTGGGGGGACAGGGCGACATGAGCAGTTCTTC